The 27 T cell receptor beta chains presented below share a single source sample, sequenced in a study of T cell responses to AZD1222 COVID-19 vaccine. TCRdb keeps only in-frame clones here, not all; method: immunoSEQ multiplex PCR. The sample yields tens of thousands of clones, 75% to 85% seen once. Sequenced material: peripheral blood, taken on day 0 of AZD1222 vaccination. The receptor set was obtained from an adult in good health.

This clone has just a few counts. J is TRBJ2-7 and V is TRBV29-1, with a possible D match to TRBD2 (5 bases). The CDR3 is 11 residues long. Germline V lookup: CDR1 SQVTM, CDR2 ANQGSEA. V dropped 7 bases and J dropped 2 bases, with 9 bases sitting between them. The CDR3 is CSGGFAYEQYF. For the CDR3, the DNA is TGCAGCGGAGGGTTTGCCTACGAGCAGTACTTC.

The CDR3 bases are TGTGCCAGTACCCCCGGGACAGCGGGTGAAGCTTTCTTT. This encodes CASTPGTAGEAFF. The V call is TRBV19, the J call TRBJ1-1; 7 nucleotides line up with TRBD1. The CDR3 covers 13 residues. Germline values: CDR1 LNHDA, CDR2 SQIVND (reference sequence). The V segment lost 7 bases and the J segment 7 bases; nucleotides outside the gene matches: 9.

The chain is built from TRBV2 and TRBJ2-1, with D possibly TRBD1 on 7 matching bases. Between the trimmed V and J ends, which lost 5 bases and 9 bases, there was a span of 23 bases. The CDR3 loop spans 16 amino acids. CDR1 is SNHLY, CDR2 FYNNEI, per germline. The CDR3 DNA is TGTGCCAGCAGTCCCCCGATGGCAGGGGGGCGGGCTGAGCAGTTCTTC. Translation: CASSPPMAGGRAEQFF.

The chain is built from TRBV6-1 and TRBJ1-2; D call uncertain. This CDR3 spans 11 amino acids. With 3 bases removed from V and 4 bases from J, the gap between germline ends came to 3 bases. CDR1 and CDR2 from the germline V gene are MNHNS and SASEGT. CDR3 residues: CASSDSYGYTF. CDR3 nucleotides: TGTGCCAGCAGTGACAGCTATGGCTACACCTTC.

J is TRBJ1-2 and V is TRBV3-1 (or the pseudogene TRBV3-2); 7 bases are a match to TRBD1. Losses at the gene ends were 1 base for V and 3 bases for J; bases not matched to a gene: 2. CDR1 and CDR2 from the germline V gene are LGHDT and YNNKEL (reference sequence). This CDR3 contains 14 residues. The CDR3 nucleotides read TGTGCCAGCAGCCAAGGGGACAGAGACTATGGCTACACCTTC. Translation gives CASSQGDRDYGYTF.

V and J are TRBV2 and TRBJ2-1, with TRBD1 matching over 11 bases. CDR1 and CDR2 (germline): SNHLY, FYNNEI. V lost 11 bases, J lost 3 bases, and 6 bases stayed unmatched. The CDR3 sequence is 14 residues long. The CDR3 here is CAFRTGGVYNEQFF. The CDR3 DNA reads TGTGCCTTCCGGACAGGGGGCGTCTACAATGAGCAGTTCTTC.

The rearrangement joins TRBV2 to TRBJ1-5, with TRBD1 matching 8 bases. CDR3 length: 15 amino acids. CDR1 is SNHLY and CDR2 is FYNNEI in the germline V gene. V trimming: 5 bases; J trimming: 3 bases; junction bases outside the gene matches: 6. In DNA, the CDR3 is TGTGCCAGCAGTACTGGACAGGGACACAATCAGCCCCAGCATTTT. Protein sequence: CASSTGQGHNQPQHF.

This chain links TRBV27 with TRBJ1-1, with unresolved D. V was clipped by 3 bases and J by 3 bases, with 8 bases between them. Germline CDR1 is MNHEY and CDR2 is SMNVEV (reference sequence). This CDR3 has 13 amino acids. Here the CDR3 reads CASSFGGDTEAFF. In DNA form, the CDR3 reads TGTGCCAGCAGTTTTGGCGGAGACACTGAAGCTTTCTTT.

V and J are TRBV2 and TRBJ1-1, with 12 bases fitting TRBD1. The CDR3 totals 17 residues. V gave up 3 bases and J gave up 1 base; unmatched junction bases: 6. Germline assignment: CDR1 SNHLY and CDR2 FYNNEI. CDR3 residues: CASSEGGQGAWNTEAFF. The DNA of the CDR3 is TGTGCCAGCAGTGAGGGGGGACAGGGGGCATGGAACACTGAAGCTTTCTTT.

The sample holds one count of this clone. The chain recombines TRBV19 with TRBJ2-3; no clear D gene. The CDR3 extends over 16 amino acids. The germline V and J ends were trimmed by 7 bases and 0 bases, with 17 bases remaining between them. Germline CDR1 LNHDA, CDR2 SQIVND (reference sequence). CDR3 coding DNA: TGTGCCAGTACCAACACTGCTCGCGGAAGCACAGATACGCAGTATTTT. This translates into CASTNTARGSTDTQYF.

The V call is TRBV11-2, the J call TRBJ2-3, with 8 bases that match TRBD2. After removal of 2 bases from V and 4 bases from J, the junction contained 11 bases not matched to a gene. Germline assignment: CDR1 SGHAT and CDR2 FQNNGV. CDR3 length equals 17 residues. CDR3 amino acids: CASSLMGLDSLADTQYF. CDR3 coding DNA: TGTGCCAGCAGCTTAATGGGACTAGACAGCTTGGCAGATACGCAGTATTTT.

V is TRBV6-5 and J is TRBJ1-1; 7 bases match TRBD1. J gave up 1 base and V 8 bases, and 7 bases lay outside the gene matches. The CDR3 is made up of 14 amino acids. Germline V gene sequence: CDR1 MNHEY, CDR2 SVGAGI. The CDR3 DNA is TGTGCCAGCGTTCCGGGACAGCCGAACACTGAAGCTTTCTTT. Protein sequence: CASVPGQPNTEAFF.

The DNA for the CDR3 is TGTGCCAGTAGTATAAAGCGGGTCTCCTACAATGAGCAGTTCTTC. Its protein product is CASSIKRVSYNEQFF. The V call is TRBV19, the J call TRBJ2-1; maybe TRBD2 (6 bases). Germline V gene sequence: CDR1 LNHDA, CDR2 SQIVND (reference sequence). Trimming stripped 2 bases from V and 0 bases from J, with 8 bases between. The CDR3 loop spans 15 amino acids. Full variable domain (rest looked up from reference TRBV19 and TRBJ2-1): DGGITQSPKYLFRKEGQNVTLSCEQNLNHDAMYWYRQDPGQGLRLIYYSQIVNDFQKGDIAEGYSVSREKKESFPLTVTSAQKNPTAFYLCASSIKRVSYNEQFFGPGTRLTVL.

The V gene is TRBV6-1, the J gene TRBJ1-1; no reliable D call. This CDR3 contains 13 residues. V was cut by 3 bases and J by 1 base, with 6 bases left in between. The germline V gene encodes CDR1 MNHNS and CDR2 SASEGT. The CDR3 coding sequence is TGTGCCAGCAGTGACCTATGGAACACTGAAGCTTTCTTT. Encoded protein: CASSDLWNTEAFF.

The V call is TRBV19, the J call TRBJ1-4; D unclear. V was cut by 4 bases and J by 7 bases, with 13 bases left in between. CDR1 and CDR2 (germline): LNHDA, SQIVND (reference sequence). The CDR3 loop spans 14 amino acids. In DNA form, the CDR3 reads TGTGCCAGTAGTAGTTCCGGACTGTCTGAAAAACTGTTTTTT. Encoded protein: CASSSSGLSEKLFF.

CDR3: CSARVVDTIYF. The DNA of the CDR3 is TGCAGTGCTAGAGTGGTGGACACCATATATTTT. The chain links TRBV20-1 to TRBJ1-3; D unclear. Trimming pared 1 base from V and 8 bases from J, leaving 6 bases between. Germline V gives CDR1 DFQATT, CDR2 SNEGSKA (reference sequence). The length of the CDR3 is 11 residues.

V and J are TRBV28 and TRBJ1-1; D remains unclear. This CDR3 region has 10 residues. V was trimmed by 6 bases and J by 7 bases, leaving 6 bases between them. Germline assignment: CDR1 MDHEN and CDR2 SYDVKM. The CDR3 protein is CASRGNEAFF. In nucleotides, the CDR3 is TGTGCCAGCAGGGGAAATGAAGCTTTCTTT.

This sequence joins TRBV10-2 and TRBJ1-2; the D is unclear. The germline CDR1 and CDR2 sequences are WSHSY and SAAADI. This CDR3 has 13 amino acids. V was clipped by 2 bases and J by 6 bases, with 10 bases between them. CDR3 DNA sequence: TGCGCCAGCAGTGAGAACAGCCTTGATGGCTACACCTTC. Translated: CASSENSLDGYTF.

The V gene is TRBV2, the J gene TRBJ2-1; D remains ambiguous. This CDR3 region has 12 residues. Per germline, CDR1 SNHLY and CDR2 FYNNEI. V was clipped by 6 bases and J by 5 bases, with 8 bases between them. The CDR3 loop is CASSATNNEQFF. The CDR3 DNA reads TGTGCCAGCAGCGCTACGAACAATGAGCAGTTCTTC.

The chain couples TRBV5-4 to TRBJ2-1; D is unresolved. Trimming removed 0 bases from V and 10 bases from J, with 11 bases in between. CDR3 size: 13 residues. CDR1 is SGHNT, CDR2 YYREEE, per germline (reference sequence). In DNA, the CDR3 is TGTGCCAGCAGCTTGGCCATACTGCAGGAGCAGTTCTTC. This gives the protein CASSLAILQEQFF.

The rearrangement joins TRBV6-5 to TRBJ2-2; no definite D call. The CDR3 extends over 13 amino acids. CDR1 is MNHEY, CDR2 SVGAGI, per germline. V gave up 6 bases and J gave up 4 bases, with 9 bases separating them. The CDR3 sequence: CASSDSTTGELFF. Written as DNA, the CDR3 is TGTGCCAGCAGCGACTCGACCACCGGGGAGCTGTTTTTT.

The chain has TRBV5-4 and TRBJ1-5; D is unresolved. CDR1 and CDR2 (germline): SGHNT, YYREEE (reference sequence). Trimming cost V 4 bases and J 4 bases, with 9 bases left between them. There are 13 residues in the CDR3. As DNA, the CDR3 is TGTGCCAGCAGCCTTGGTGAGAATCAGCCCCAGCATTTT. It specifies CASSLGENQPQHF. Variable domain in full (rest from reference TRBV5-4 and TRBJ1-5): ETGVTQSPTHLIKTRGQQVTLRCSSQSGHNTVSWYQQALGQGPQFIFQYYREEENGRGNFPPRFSGLQFPNYSSELNVNALELDDSALYLCASSLGENQPQHFGDGTRLSIL.

V usage is TRBV28 and J usage is TRBJ2-7; TRBD1 might be the D (5 bases). Germline V CDR1 and CDR2: MDHEN, SYDVKM. The CDR3 totals 16 residues. Trimming took off 4 bases at V and 1 base at J, with 17 bases between the two ends. The CDR3 nucleotides read TGTGCCAGCAGTTCCCTACGTTTAGGGGTGTCCTACGAGCAGTACTTC. It is translated as CASSSLRLGVSYEQYF.

The chain couples TRBV5-1 to TRBJ1-2, with 7 bases lining up with TRBD1. Trimming at V came to 2 bases and at J to 1 base, leaving 20 bases not matched to a gene. The CDR3 length is 20 residues. CDR1 and CDR2 (germline): SGHRS, YFSETQ. The chain's CDR3 is CASSFRGSPDRPFHNYGYTF. In nucleotides, the CDR3 is TGCGCCAGCAGCTTTAGGGGTTCACCGGACAGGCCCTTTCATAACTATGGCTACACCTTC.

The J gene is TRBJ2-3, the V gene TRBV7-9; D gene uncertain. This CDR3 has 15 amino acids. Germline assignment: CDR1 SEHNR and CDR2 FQNEAQ (reference sequence). V dropped 5 bases and J dropped 7 bases, with 19 bases sitting between them. In DNA, the CDR3 is TGTGCCAGCAGCCCCCTGGGAAGCTCTGGGAATACGCAGTATTTT. Translated, it gives CASSPLGSSGNTQYF.

This clone appeared once. This CDR3 reads CASSLSMGVNTEAFF. DNA of the CDR3: TGTGCCAGCAGTTTATCCATGGGGGTGAACACTGAAGCTTTCTTT. The gene calls are TRBV27 and TRBJ1-1; D possibly corresponds to TRBD1 (5 bases). Germline V lookup: CDR1 MNHEY, CDR2 SMNVEV (reference sequence). V dropped 0 bases and J dropped 0 bases, with 8 bases sitting between them. CDR3 length: 15 residues.

The chain joins TRBV9 to TRBJ1-6; possible D gene TRBD1, 6 bases. The CDR3 is 14 residues long. Germline V gene data show CDR1 as SGDLS and CDR2 as YYNGEE. V was trimmed by 1 base and J by 5 bases, leaving 7 bases between them. CDR3 protein: CASSVRTDNSPLHF. CDR3 sequence (DNA): TGTGCCAGCAGCGTACGGACAGATAATTCACCCCTCCACTTT. Based on the CDR3 plus reference TRBV9 and TRBJ1-6, the full variable domain is DSGVTQTPKHLITATGQRVTLRCSPRSGDLSVYWYQQSLDQGLQFLIQYYNGEERAKGNILERFSAQQFPDLHSELNLSSLELGDSALYFCASSVRTDNSPLHFGNGTRLTVT.